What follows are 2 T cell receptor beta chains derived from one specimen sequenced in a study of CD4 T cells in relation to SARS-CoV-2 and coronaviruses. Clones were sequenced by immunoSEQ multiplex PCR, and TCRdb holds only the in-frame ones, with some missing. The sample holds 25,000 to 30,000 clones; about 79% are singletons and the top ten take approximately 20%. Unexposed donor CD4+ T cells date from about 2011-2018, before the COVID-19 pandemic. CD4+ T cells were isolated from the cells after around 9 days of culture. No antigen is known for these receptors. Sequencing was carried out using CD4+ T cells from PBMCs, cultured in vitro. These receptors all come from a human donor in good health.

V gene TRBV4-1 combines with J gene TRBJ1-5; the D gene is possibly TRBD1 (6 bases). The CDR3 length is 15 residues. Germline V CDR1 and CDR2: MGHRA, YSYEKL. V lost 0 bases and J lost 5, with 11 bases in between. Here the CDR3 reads CASSQDGQNDQPQHF. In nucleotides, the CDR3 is TGCGCCAGCAGCCAAGACGGACAGAACGATCAGCCCCAGCATTTT.

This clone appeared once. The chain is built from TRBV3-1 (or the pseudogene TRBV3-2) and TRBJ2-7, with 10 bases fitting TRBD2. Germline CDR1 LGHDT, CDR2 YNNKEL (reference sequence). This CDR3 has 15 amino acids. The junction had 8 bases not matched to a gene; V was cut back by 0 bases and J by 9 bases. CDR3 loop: CASSQESGGAFAQYF. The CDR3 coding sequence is TGTGCCAGCAGCCAAGAGAGCGGGGGGGCCTTTGCGCAGTACTTC.